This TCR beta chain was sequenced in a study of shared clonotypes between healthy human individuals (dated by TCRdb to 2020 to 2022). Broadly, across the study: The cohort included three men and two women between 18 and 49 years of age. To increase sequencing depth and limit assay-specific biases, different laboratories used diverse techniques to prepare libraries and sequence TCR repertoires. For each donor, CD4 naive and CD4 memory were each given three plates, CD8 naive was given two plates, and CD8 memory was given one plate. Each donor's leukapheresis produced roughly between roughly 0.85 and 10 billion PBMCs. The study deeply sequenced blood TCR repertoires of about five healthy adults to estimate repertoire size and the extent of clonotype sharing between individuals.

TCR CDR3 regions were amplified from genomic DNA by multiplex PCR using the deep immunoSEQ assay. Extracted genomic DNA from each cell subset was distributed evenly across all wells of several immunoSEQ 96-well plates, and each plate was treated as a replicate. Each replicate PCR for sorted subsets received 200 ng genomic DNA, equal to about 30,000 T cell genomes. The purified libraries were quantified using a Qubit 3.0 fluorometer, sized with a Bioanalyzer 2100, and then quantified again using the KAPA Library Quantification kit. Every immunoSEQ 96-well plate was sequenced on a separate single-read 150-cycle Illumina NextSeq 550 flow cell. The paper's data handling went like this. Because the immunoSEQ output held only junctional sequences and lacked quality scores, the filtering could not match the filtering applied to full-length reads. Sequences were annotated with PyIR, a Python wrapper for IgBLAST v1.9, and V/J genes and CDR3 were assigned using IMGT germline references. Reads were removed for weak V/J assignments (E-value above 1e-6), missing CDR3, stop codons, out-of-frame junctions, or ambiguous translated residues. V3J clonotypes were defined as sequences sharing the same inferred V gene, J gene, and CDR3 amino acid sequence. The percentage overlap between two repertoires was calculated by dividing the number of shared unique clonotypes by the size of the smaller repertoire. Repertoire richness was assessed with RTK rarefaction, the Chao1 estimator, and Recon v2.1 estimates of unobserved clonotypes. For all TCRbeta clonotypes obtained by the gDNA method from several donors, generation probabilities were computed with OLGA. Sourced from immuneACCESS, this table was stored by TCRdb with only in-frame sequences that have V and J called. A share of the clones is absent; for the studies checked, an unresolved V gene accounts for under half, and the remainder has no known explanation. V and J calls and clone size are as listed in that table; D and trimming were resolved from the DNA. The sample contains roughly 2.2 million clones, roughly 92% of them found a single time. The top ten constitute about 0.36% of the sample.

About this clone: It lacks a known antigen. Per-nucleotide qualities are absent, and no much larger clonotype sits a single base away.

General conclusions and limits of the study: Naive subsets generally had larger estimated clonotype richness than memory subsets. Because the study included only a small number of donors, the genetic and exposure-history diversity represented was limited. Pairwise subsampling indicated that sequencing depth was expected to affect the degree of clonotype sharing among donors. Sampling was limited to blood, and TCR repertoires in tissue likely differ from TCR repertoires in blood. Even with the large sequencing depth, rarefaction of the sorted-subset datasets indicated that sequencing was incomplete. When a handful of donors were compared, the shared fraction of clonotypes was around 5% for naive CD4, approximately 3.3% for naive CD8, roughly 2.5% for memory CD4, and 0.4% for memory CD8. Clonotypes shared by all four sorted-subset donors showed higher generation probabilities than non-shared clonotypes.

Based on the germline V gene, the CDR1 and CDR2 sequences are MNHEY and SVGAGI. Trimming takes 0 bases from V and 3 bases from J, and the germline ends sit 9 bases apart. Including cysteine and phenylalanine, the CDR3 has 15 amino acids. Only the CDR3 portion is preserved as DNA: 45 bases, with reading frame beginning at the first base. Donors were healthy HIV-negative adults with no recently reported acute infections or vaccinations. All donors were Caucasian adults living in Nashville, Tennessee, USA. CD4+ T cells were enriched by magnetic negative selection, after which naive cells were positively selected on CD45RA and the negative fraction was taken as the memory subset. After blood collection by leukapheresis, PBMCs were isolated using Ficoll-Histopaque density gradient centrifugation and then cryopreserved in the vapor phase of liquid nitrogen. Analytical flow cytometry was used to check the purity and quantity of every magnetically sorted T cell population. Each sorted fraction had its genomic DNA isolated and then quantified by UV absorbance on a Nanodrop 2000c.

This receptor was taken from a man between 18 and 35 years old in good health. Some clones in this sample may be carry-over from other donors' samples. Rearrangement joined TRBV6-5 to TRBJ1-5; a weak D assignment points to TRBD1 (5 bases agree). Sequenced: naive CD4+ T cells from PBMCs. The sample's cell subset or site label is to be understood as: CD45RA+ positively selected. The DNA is TGTGCCAGCAGTTACTCCTCAGGGTTCAATCAGCCCCAGCATTTT. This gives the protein CASSYSSGFNQPQHF.